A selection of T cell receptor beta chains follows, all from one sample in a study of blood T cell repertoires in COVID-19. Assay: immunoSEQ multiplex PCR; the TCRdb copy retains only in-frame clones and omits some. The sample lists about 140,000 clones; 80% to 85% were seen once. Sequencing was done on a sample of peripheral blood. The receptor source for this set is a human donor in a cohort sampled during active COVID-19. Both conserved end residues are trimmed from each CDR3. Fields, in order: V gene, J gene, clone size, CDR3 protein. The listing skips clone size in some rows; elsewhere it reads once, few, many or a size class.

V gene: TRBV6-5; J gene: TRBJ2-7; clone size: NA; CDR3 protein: ASRKYYQGSYEQY
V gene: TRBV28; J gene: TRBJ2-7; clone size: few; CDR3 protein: ASTYATVSYEQY
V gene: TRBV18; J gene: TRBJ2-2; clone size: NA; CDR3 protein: ASSPGWGDTGELF
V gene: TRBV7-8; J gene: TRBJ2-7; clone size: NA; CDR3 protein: ASSLLTESYEQY
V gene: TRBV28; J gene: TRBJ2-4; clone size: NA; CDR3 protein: ASSHTEDQY
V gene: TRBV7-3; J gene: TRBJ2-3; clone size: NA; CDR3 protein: ASSRATDTQY
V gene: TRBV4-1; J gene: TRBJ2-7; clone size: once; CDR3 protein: ASSQGSSGRFYEQY
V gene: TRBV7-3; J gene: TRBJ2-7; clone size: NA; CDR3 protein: ASSPGTNINEQY
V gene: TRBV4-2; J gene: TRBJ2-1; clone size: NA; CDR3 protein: ASSHPLENEQF
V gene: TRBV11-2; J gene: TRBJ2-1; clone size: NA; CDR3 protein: ASSLGDRVYNEQF
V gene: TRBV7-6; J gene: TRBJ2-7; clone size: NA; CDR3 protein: ASSLSSGISYEQY
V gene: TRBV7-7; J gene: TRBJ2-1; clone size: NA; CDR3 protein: ASSPFSRGTPGLYLF
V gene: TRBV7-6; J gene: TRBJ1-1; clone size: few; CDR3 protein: ASSLEQGTEAF
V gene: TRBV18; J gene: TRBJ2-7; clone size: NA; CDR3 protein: ASSPDRSYEQY
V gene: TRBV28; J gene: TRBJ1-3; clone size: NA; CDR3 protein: ASSRAGARGNTIY
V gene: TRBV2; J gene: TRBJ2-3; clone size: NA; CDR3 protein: ASCQGPDTQY
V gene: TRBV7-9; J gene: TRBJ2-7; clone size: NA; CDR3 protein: ASSLGREYEQY
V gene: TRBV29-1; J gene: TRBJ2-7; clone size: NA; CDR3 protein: SVAGIGGLDEQY
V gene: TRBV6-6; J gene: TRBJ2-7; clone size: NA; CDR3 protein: ASVSFGTGVGEQY
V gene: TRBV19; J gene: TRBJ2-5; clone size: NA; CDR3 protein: ASSRTWQGRSETQY
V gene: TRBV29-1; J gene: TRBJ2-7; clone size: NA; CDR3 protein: SVRATSGSSYEQY
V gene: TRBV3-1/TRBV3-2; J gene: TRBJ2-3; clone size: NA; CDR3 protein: ASSQEPGQNTDTQY
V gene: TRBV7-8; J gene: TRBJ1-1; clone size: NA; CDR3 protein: ASSPGHGEAF
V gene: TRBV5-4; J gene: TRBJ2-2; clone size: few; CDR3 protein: ASSGQRSGELF
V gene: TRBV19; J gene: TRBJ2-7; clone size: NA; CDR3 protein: ASSIGVGGEQY
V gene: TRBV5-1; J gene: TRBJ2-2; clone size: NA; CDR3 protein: ASSSFPYTGELF
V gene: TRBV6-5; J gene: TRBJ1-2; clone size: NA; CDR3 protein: ASRRGEGYT
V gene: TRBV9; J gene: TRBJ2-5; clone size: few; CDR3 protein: ASSVWGSNSGETQY
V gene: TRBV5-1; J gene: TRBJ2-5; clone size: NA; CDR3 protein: ASSLVSGKETQY
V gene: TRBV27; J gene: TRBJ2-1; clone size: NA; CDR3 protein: ASSSPSWGGTDNEQF
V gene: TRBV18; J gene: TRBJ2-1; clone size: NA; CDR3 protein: ASSLSTSGRVNEQF
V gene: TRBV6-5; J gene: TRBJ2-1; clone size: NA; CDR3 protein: ASCASVYNEQF
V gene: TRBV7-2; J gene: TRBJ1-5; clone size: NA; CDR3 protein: ASSSNGEGRWNQPQH
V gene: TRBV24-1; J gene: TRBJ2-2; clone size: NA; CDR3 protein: ATSDPTGTGLSTGELF
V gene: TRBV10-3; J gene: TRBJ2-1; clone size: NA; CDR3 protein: AISELGDNEQF
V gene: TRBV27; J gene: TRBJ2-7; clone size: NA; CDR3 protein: ASSSPGQAFYEQY
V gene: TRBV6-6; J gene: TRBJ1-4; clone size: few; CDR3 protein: ASSKPPEGGGKQLF
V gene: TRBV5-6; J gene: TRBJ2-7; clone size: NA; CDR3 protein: ASSFRQNKAYYEQY
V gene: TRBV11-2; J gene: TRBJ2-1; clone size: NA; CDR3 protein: ASSLRARNEQF
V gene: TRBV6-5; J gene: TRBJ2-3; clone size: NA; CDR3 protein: ASRDFLSTDTQY
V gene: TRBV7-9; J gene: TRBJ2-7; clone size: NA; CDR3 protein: ASSLSGGYEQY
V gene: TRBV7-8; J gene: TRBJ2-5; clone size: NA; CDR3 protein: ASSLGPSGSGETQY
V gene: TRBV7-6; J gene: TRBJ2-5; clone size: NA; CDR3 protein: ASSLVASGRGETQY
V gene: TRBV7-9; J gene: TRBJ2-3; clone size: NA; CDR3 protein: ASSQHGQGSTDTQY
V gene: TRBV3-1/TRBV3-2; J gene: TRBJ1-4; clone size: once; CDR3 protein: ASSRGGQGSWGEKLF
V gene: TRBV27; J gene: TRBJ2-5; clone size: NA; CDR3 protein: ASSPRQREETQY
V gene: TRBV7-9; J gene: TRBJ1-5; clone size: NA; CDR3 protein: ASSLGDRGGNQPQH
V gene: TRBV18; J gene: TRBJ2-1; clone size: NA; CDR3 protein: ASSPDRVYNEQF
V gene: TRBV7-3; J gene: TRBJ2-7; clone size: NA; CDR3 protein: ASSPTGLDPYEQY
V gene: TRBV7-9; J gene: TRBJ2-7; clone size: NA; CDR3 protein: ASSETSVTYEQY
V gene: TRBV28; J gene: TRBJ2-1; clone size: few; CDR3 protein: ASRAGSRGQF
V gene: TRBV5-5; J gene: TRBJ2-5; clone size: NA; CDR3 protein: ASSLLQGQTQY
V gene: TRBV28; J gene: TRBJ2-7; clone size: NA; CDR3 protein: ASSFPGNYEQY
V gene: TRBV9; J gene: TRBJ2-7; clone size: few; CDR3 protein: ASSISARSDYEQY